This T cell receptor (beta chain) emerged from a study of PD-L1 blockade in urothelial cancer. Background on the study: Every 3 weeks, patients received intravenous atezolizumab 1,200 mg, beginning 2014. Typically, measured as a median, blood samples had approximately 130,000 T cells.

This CDR3 region has 14 residues. CDR1 and CDR2 (germline): LNHDA, SQIVND (reference sequence). Points on this clone: At one of its ends the junction is not consistent with the germline gene, which may arise from a read error.

Disease in patients was locally advanced or metastatic urothelial carcinoma. Synthetic templates analogous to TCR were spiked into all PCRs individually. TCRdb's table, derived via immunoSEQ multiplex PCR, lists solely in-frame clones and lacks some. The sample lists roughly 84,000 clones; 82% were seen once. The J gene is TRBJ2-5, the V gene TRBV19; D might be TRBD1 (5 bases). The source is a man in his 70s with urothelial cancer. Sequenced material: PBMCs, taken around atezolizumab (anti-PD-L1) treatment. The CDR3, as DNA: TGTGCCAGTAGTATAGCCAGGGCTCAAGGGACCCAGTACTTC. Its translation: CASSIARAQGTQYF.